These T cell receptor beta chains were read from a single sample in a study of cytomegalovirus exposure and HLA in healthy donors. Assay used: immunoSEQ multiplex PCR; TCRdb lists only in-frame clones, some missing. Among about 130,000 clones listed, about 83% were seen once. Sample: PBMCs. The receptor set was obtained from a woman aged 40 to 50 in good health and CMV-seropositive. Each CDR3 is given with its conserved first and last residue. Each record gives: clone size, J gene, V gene, D gene, CDR3 protein, CDR3 DNA. D genes are given only for firm matches. Size is stated for part of the rows, as once, few or many counts, or as a class when the clone is expanded.

>.|TRBJ2-2|TRBV2|.
CASSSRGGELFF
TGTGCCAGCAGCAGCCGGGGCGGGGAGCTGTTTTTT
>few|TRBJ2-5|TRBV28|TRBD2
CASSRAGGPGETQYF
TGTGCCAGCAGTCGAGCGGGAGGGCCCGGTGAGACCCAGTACTTC
>.|TRBJ1-2|TRBV6-5|TRBD1
CASSPGQGRYTF
TGTGCCAGCAGTCCGGGACAGGGACGCTACACCTTC
>few|TRBJ1-2|TRBV6-5|.
CASRRAGGSYGYTF
TGTGCCAGCAGGCGGGCTGGGGGCTCCTATGGCTACACCTTC
>.|TRBJ2-3|TRBV29-1|TRBD2
CSAGGYTSGRASGDTQYF
TGCAGCGCCGGAGGCTATACTAGCGGGAGGGCCTCAGGAGATACGCAGTATTTT
>.|TRBJ2-3|TRBV5-1|.
CASSAERPGVDTQYF
TGCGCCAGCAGCGCCGAAAGGCCCGGGGTGGATACGCAGTATTTT
>.|TRBJ1-2|TRBV9|.
CASSGPDFNYGYTF
TGTGCCAGCAGCGGCCCGGACTTTAACTATGGCTACACCTTC
>once|TRBJ1-1|TRBV6-5|.
CASRFTGMNTEAFF
TGTGCCAGCCGATTCACAGGGATGAACACTGAAGCTTTCTTT
>.|TRBJ1-2|TRBV28|TRBD1
CASSWGQGAWGGYTF
TGTGCCAGCAGTTGGGGACAGGGGGCGTGGGGTGGCTACACCTTC
>.|TRBJ2-7|TRBV28|.
CASSFGEQYF
TGTGCCAGCAGTTTCGGCGAGCAGTACTTC
>.|TRBJ2-5|TRBV25-1|.
CASSESQGRTQYF
TGTGCCAGCAGTGAATCCCAGGGGCGGACCCAGTACTTC
>.|TRBJ2-3|TRBV19|TRBD2
CASSISSGSSTDTQYF
TGTGCCAGTAGTATATCTAGCGGGAGTAGCACAGATACGCAGTATTTT
>.|TRBJ2-1|TRBV5-1|TRBD1
CASSLVEGAEDNEQFF
TGTGCCAGCAGCTTGGTCGAGGGGGCCGAAGACAATGAGCAGTTCTTC
>.|TRBJ2-7|TRBV9|.
CASSAHPGHLYEQYF
TGTGCCAGCAGCGCCCACCCGGGACACCTCTACGAGCAGTACTTC
>.|TRBJ2-2|TRBV6-5|.
CASTKVGANTGELFF
TGTGCCAGCACCAAGGTGGGAGCCAACACCGGGGAGCTGTTTTTT
>.|TRBJ1-1|TRBV7-3|.
CASSLNRAEAFF
TGTGCCAGCAGCTTAAATCGGGCTGAAGCTTTCTTT
>once|TRBJ2-2|TRBV6-6|TRBD1
CASSPDRGRTGELFF
TGTGCCAGCAGTCCCGACAGGGGGCGCACCGGGGAGCTGTTTTTT
>.|TRBJ1-4|TRBV30|TRBD1
CAWSVLGQGAEKLFF
TGTGCCTGGAGTGTATTGGGGCAGGGGGCTGAAAAACTGTTTTTT
>.|TRBJ1-3|TRBV6-1|.
CASSEEGPSSENTIYF
TGTGCCAGCAGTGAAGAGGGGCCGAGCTCTGAAAACACCATATATTTT
>.|TRBJ2-1|TRBV6-6|.
CASSHRPGAVRNEQFF
TGTGCCAGCAGTCATCGACCGGGAGCCGTACGCAATGAGCAGTTCTTC
>.|TRBJ2-5|TRBV7-3|TRBD2
CASSPLAGGVETQYF
TGTGCCAGCAGCCCCCTCGCGGGAGGAGTAGAGACCCAGTACTTC
>.|TRBJ2-7|TRBV5-4|TRBD2
CASSQAAGLASGQYF
TGTGCCAGCAGCCAGGCTGCGGGACTAGCGAGCGGGCAGTACTTC
>.|TRBJ1-3|TRBV5-6|.
CASSFTSGNTIYF
TGTGCCAGCAGCTTTACTTCAGGAAACACCATATATTTT
>few|TRBJ2-1|TRBV10-3|.
CATLAEGVGFEQFF
TGTGCCACCTTAGCGGAGGGAGTCGGTTTTGAGCAGTTCTTC
>.|TRBJ2-2|TRBV6-4|.
CASSEGQGTGELFF
TGTGCCAGCAGTGAGGGGCAGGGCACCGGGGAGCTGTTTTTT
>.|TRBJ2-3|TRBV29-1|.
CSVRRSSTDTQYF
TGCAGCGTCCGACGGAGTTCGACAGATACGCAGTATTTT
>.|TRBJ2-1|TRBV10-3|TRBD2
CAISERLAGGNEQFF
TGTGCCATCAGTGAAAGACTAGCGGGAGGCAATGAGCAGTTCTTC
>.|TRBJ2-1|TRBV11-3|.
CASSLDRGRAPSNNEQFF
TGTGCCAGCAGCTTAGATCGAGGTAGAGCTCCTTCAAATAATGAGCAGTTCTTC
>.|TRBJ2-7|TRBV29-1|TRBD2
CSVATSGTYEQYF
TGCAGCGTGGCGACTAGCGGAACCTACGAGCAGTACTTC
>.|TRBJ2-7|TRBV5-6|TRBD1
CAVSQRQGAGEQYF
TGTGCCGTATCCCAGAGACAGGGGGCTGGCGAGCAGTACTTC
>few|TRBJ2-1|TRBV4-2|.
CASSPTRFDNEQFF
TGTGCCAGCAGCCCGACTAGGTTCGACAATGAGCAGTTCTTC
>.|TRBJ1-2|TRBV19|.
CASSIVVTAVRYGYTF
TGTGCCAGTAGTATAGTGGTAACCGCGGTCCGGTATGGCTACACCTTC
>.|TRBJ2-2|TRBV6-5|.
CASSRGLTGELFF
TGTGCCAGCAGCCGTGGACTTACCGGGGAGCTGTTTTTT
>.|TRBJ2-7|TRBV2|TRBD2
CASSRGLASSYEQYF
TGTGCCAGCAGCCGGGGACTAGCCAGCTCCTACGAGCAGTACTTC
>.|TRBJ2-1|TRBV4-3|TRBD1
CASSQEQGTPTNEQFF
TGCGCCAGCAGCCAAGAACAGGGGACCCCTACCAATGAGCAGTTCTTC
>.|TRBJ2-7|TRBV7-2|TRBD2
CASGIAGGPYEQYF
TGTGCCAGCGGAATAGCGGGAGGGCCCTACGAGCAGTACTTC
>.|TRBJ2-2|TRBV5-3|TRBD2
CARSKGGTSGNPGELFF
TGTGCCAGAAGCAAGGGCGGGACTAGCGGGAATCCCGGGGAGCTGTTTTTT
>.|TRBJ2-1|TRBV11-2|TRBD2
CASSSGLAGGPPYNEQFF
TGTGCCAGCAGCTCCGGACTAGCGGGAGGGCCCCCCTACAATGAGCAGTTCTTC
>.|TRBJ1-1|TRBV6-5|TRBD1
CASSPGGLVNTEAFF
TGTGCCAGCAGTCCAGGGGGCTTAGTGAACACTGAAGCTTTCTTT
>.|TRBJ2-6|TRBV4-2|.
CASSQEGRSGANVLTF
TGTGCCAGCAGCCAAGAGGGGAGATCTGGGGCCAACGTCCTGACTTTC
>few|TRBJ2-3|TRBV27|.
CASSFSPDTQYF
TGTGCCAGCAGTTTCTCCCCAGATACGCAGTATTTT
>.|TRBJ1-2|TRBV7-6|.
CASSLVFPRKGTNYGYTF
TGTGCCAGCAGCTTAGTATTCCCCAGGAAGGGGACTAACTATGGCTACACCTTC
>.|TRBJ2-3|TRBV10-3|TRBD2
CASKRERTDTQYF
TGTGCCAGCAAGCGGGAGAGGACAGATACGCAGTATTTT
>.|TRBJ2-3|TRBV5-1|.
CASSLVAAKFTDTQYF
TGCGCCAGCAGCTTGGTAGCGGCTAAATTCACAGATACGCAGTATTTT
>.|TRBJ1-2|TRBV28|.
CASSLSGIYGYTF
TGTGCCAGCAGTTTATCCGGGATCTATGGCTACACCTTC
>.|TRBJ2-1|TRBV19|TRBD2
CASSYWSGINEQFF
TGTGCCAGTAGCTACTGGAGCGGGATCAATGAGCAGTTCTTC
>.|TRBJ2-4|TRBV5-4|.
CASSLPGAKNIQYF
TGTGCCAGCAGCTTGCCCGGAGCCAAAAACATTCAGTACTTC